Listed here are 5 T cell receptor beta chains from one sample, sequenced in a study of control samples from healthy donors and cancer patients. Measured with immunoSEQ multiplex PCR; TCRdb has only the in-frame clones, and not every one. The data contain about 110,000 clones, approximately 90% of them singletons. The sequencing input was blood. Receptor source: a woman between 45 and 60 years old in good health.

DNA of the CDR3: TGTGCCAGCAGCCAACAGACAGCGGTCGGCTATGGCTACACCTTC. This gives the protein CASSQQTAVGYGYTF. The gene calls are TRBV14 and TRBJ1-2; tentative D call: TRBD1 (5 bases). Trimming stripped 2 bases from V and 4 bases from J, with 14 bases between. CDR3 length equals 15 residues. Germline-derived CDR1 and CDR2 are SGHDN and FVKESK.

This rearrangement joins TRBV7-9 to TRBJ2-1; D unresolved. Trimming pared 1 base from V and 1 base from J, leaving 8 bases between. From germline, CDR1 is SEHNR and CDR2 FQNEAQ (reference sequence). The CDR3 extends over 15 amino acids. CDR3 DNA sequence: TGTGCCAGCAGCTTAGGCCCATTATCCTACAATGAGCAGTTCTTC. Its protein product is CASSLGPLSYNEQFF.

The V and J genes are TRBV5-1 and TRBJ2-2, with 10 nucleotides matching TRBD1. CDR1 is SGHRS and CDR2 is YFSETQ in the germline V gene. This CDR3 spans 14 amino acids. The junction had 4 bases not matched to a gene; V was cut back by 6 bases and J by 5 bases. The CDR3 protein is CASTGTGATGELFF. In nucleotides, the CDR3 is TGCGCCAGCACCGGGACAGGGGCGACCGGGGAGCTGTTTTTT. The whole variable domain, remainder taken from reference TRBV5-1 and TRBJ2-2, is KAGVTQTPRYLIKTRGQQVTLSCSPISGHRSVSWYQQTPGQGLQFLFEYFSETQRNKGNFPGRFSGRQFSNSRSEMNVSTLELGDSALYLCASTGTGATGELFFGEGSRLTVL.

As to this clone: Other DNA sequences in the same sample also yield this CDR3. V usage is TRBV24-1 and J usage is TRBJ2-1; TRBD2 agrees at 7 bases. The V segment lost 3 bases and the J segment 0 bases; nucleotides outside the gene matches: 1. This CDR3 contains 15 residues. The germline CDR1 and CDR2 sequences are KGHDR and SFDVKD. The CDR3 DNA sequence: TGTGCCACCAGTGATCGCGGGAGCTCCTACAATGAGCAGTTCTTC. It encodes CATSDRGSSYNEQFF.

The chain links TRBV6-5 to TRBJ2-7; D ambiguous. Germline loops: CDR1 MNHEY, CDR2 SVGAGI. V shed 8 bases and J shed 1 base, with 15 bases lying between them. The CDR3 is 14 amino acids. CDR3 in amino acids: CASGYISGSYEQYF. The DNA for the CDR3 is TGTGCCAGCGGCTATATATCAGGATCCTACGAGCAGTACTTC.